The 17 T cell receptor beta chains given below trace back to one sample, sequenced in a study of CD8+ T cells in alopecia areata. RNA extraction was followed by reverse transcription into cDNA, which acted as the sequencing template. Libraries were prepared by immunoSEQ multiplex PCR; TCRdb keeps only in-frame clonotypes and omits some of them. Among hundreds of thousands of clones, approximately 52% were seen once, and the ten largest hold approximately 0.5%. Specimen: CD4+ T cells sorted from blood, collected at week 0. These receptors all come from a human donor with alopecia areata.

The V gene is TRBV30, the J gene TRBJ1-3; 7 positions match TRBD1. The V segment lost 4 bases and the J segment 4 bases; nucleotides outside the gene matches: 7. CDR3 length: 14 residues. In germline, CDR1 is GTSNPN, CDR2 SVGIG (reference sequence). This chain's CDR3 is CAWMRQGVGNTIYF. CDR3 coding DNA: TGTGCCTGGATGAGGCAGGGGGTCGGAAACACCATATATTTT.

This sequence joins TRBV4-2 and TRBJ2-7; D is undetermined. This CDR3 has 13 amino acids. V was trimmed by 0 bases and J by 6 bases, leaving 9 bases between them. Germline values: CDR1 LGHNA, CDR2 YNFKEQ. The CDR3 region has the DNA TGTGCCAGCAGCCAAGAGTTGAGGATCGAGCAGTACTTC. Amino acid sequence: CASSQELRIEQYF.

The chain joins TRBV4-1 to TRBJ1-1; 7 positions match TRBD1. J was trimmed by 0 bases and V by 1 base; bases with no gene match: 20. The CDR3 is made up of 21 amino acids. CDR1 is MGHRA, CDR2 YSYEKL, per germline. CDR3 DNA sequence: TGCGCCAGCAGCCAAGGTCACAGGGGCCGTCGCCGTAATCGGGTGAACACTGAAGCTTTCTTT. Protein product: CASSQGHRGRRRNRVNTEAFF.

The V call is TRBV27, the J call TRBJ2-1; 7 bases are shared with TRBD1. Germline loops: CDR1 MNHEY, CDR2 SMNVEV (reference sequence). J lost 6 bases, V lost 6 bases, and 14 bases had no gene match. The CDR3 consists of 16 residues. CDR3 in DNA: TGTGCCAGCAGCCCATACGGGACAGAATTTGCCAATGAGCAGTTCTTC. Encoded protein: CASSPYGTEFANEQFF.

This clone occurred a few times. The chain is built from TRBV29-1 and TRBJ2-2; the match to TRBD1 covers 8 bases. Germline V gene data show CDR1 as SQVTM and CDR2 as ANQGSEA. The V gene end was trimmed by 6 bases and the J gene end by 4 bases; junction bases not matched to a gene: 4. There are 13 residues in the CDR3. The CDR3 nucleotides read TGCAGCGTAAACAGGGGGAGCACCGGGGAGCTGTTTTTT. It specifies CSVNRGSTGELFF.

V is TRBV29-1 and J is TRBJ1-1; no clear D. The CDR3 has 13 amino acids. CDR1 and CDR2 (germline): SQVTM, ANQGSEA. Deletions cut 6 bases from V and 2 bases from J, with 13 bases between. CDR3 loop: CSVQPLRNTEAFF. The CDR3 DNA reads as TGCAGCGTGCAACCACTACGAAACACTGAAGCTTTCTTT.

The chain carries TRBV7-9 and TRBJ1-1, with D hard to call. This CDR3 comprises 13 residues. Germline-derived CDR1 and CDR2 are SEHNR and FQNEAQ (reference sequence). V lost 5 bases and J 1 base, leaving 8 bases between the germline ends. This chain's CDR3 is CASSVQRNTEAFF. The CDR3 nucleotides read TGTGCCAGCAGCGTACAGCGGAACACTGAAGCTTTCTTT.

The V and J genes are TRBV5-1 and TRBJ2-3; D unclear. CDR3 length equals 12 residues. In germline, CDR1 is SGHRS, CDR2 YFSETQ. V lost 2 bases, J lost 2 bases, and 3 bases lay in between. The CDR3 region is CASSFPTDTQYF. CDR3 DNA: TGCGCCAGCAGCTTCCCCACAGATACGCAGTATTTT.

The V call is TRBV15, the J call TRBJ2-2; D not certain. Germline loops: CDR1 LNHNV, CDR2 YYDKDF (reference sequence). V was shortened by 4 bases and J by 3 bases, with 6 bases between the two germline ends. This CDR3 spans 13 amino acids. The CDR3 nucleotides are TGTGCCACCAGCAATGCGTACACCGGGGAGCTGTTTTTT. Its protein product is CATSNAYTGELFF.

The chain recombines TRBV29-1 with TRBJ1-3; 7 bases agree with TRBD1. This CDR3 comprises 16 residues. V was pared by 4 bases and J by 1 base, with 10 bases of the junction left unmatched. Germline CDR1 SQVTM, CDR2 ANQGSEA. CDR3 coding DNA: TGCAGCGTTGCCTTCGGACAGGAATTTTCTGGAAACACCATATATTTT. As protein: CSVAFGQEFSGNTIYF.

The chain has TRBV7-2 and TRBJ2-1; D ambiguous. The germline CDR1 and CDR2 sequences are SGHTA and FQGNSA. The CDR3 spans 15 residues. V lost 0 bases, J lost 6 bases, and 12 bases lay in between. This chain's CDR3 is CASSLAVLSSNEQFF. For the CDR3, the DNA is TGTGCCAGCAGCTTAGCGGTCTTAAGCAGCAATGAGCAGTTCTTC. Supplemented by reference TRBV7-2 and TRBJ2-1, the full variable domain reads GAGVSQSPSNKVTEKGKDVELRCDPISGHTALYWYRQSLGQGLEFLIYFQGNSAPDKSGLPSDRFSAERTGGSVSTLTIQRTQQEDSAVYLCASSLAVLSSNEQFFGPGTRLTVL.

This clone was picked up a small number of times. CDR3 nucleotide sequence: TGTGCCAGCAGCCAACTTCCTCGCGGGGGCAATGAGCAGTTCTTC. Encoded protein: CASSQLPRGGNEQFF. The rearrangement uses TRBV4-2 and TRBJ2-1; 7 positions agree with TRBD2. Germline V gene lookup returns CDR1 LGHNA and CDR2 YNFKEQ. The CDR3 consists of 15 residues. V lost 2 bases and J lost 6; bases outside the gene matches: 7.

The rearrangement joins TRBV27 to TRBJ1-2; TRBD1 aligns across 7 bases. The CDR3 is made up of 15 amino acids. The ends lost 3 bases at V and 2 bases at J; junction bases unmatched: 6. Germline CDR1 reads MNHEY; CDR2 reads SMNVEV (reference sequence). In DNA form, the CDR3 reads TGTGCCAGCAGTTTGAGGGGGCTTAAGAACTATGGCTACACCTTC. Protein product: CASSLRGLKNYGYTF.

This chain uses TRBV14 with TRBJ2-3; no clear D gene. The CDR3 contains 13 residues. Trimming took off 0 bases at V and 5 bases at J, with 6 bases between the two ends. Germline V gene sequence: CDR1 SGHDN, CDR2 FVKESK. The CDR3 protein is CASSQEGQDTQYF. DNA of the CDR3: TGTGCCAGCAGCCAAGAAGGGCAAGATACGCAGTATTTT. The complete variable domain, with remaining parts taken from reference TRBV14 and TRBJ2-3, reads EAGVTQFPSHSVIEKGQTVTLRCDPISGHDNLYWYRRVMGKEIKFLLHFVKESKQDESGMPNNRFLAERTGGTYSTLKVQPAELEDSGVYFCASSQEGQDTQYFGPGTRLTVL.

The CDR3 DNA reads as TGTGCCATCAGTGATCCCGGACAGGGGGCGACAGATACGCAGTATTTT. Encoded protein: CAISDPGQGATDTQYF. V is TRBV10-3 and J is TRBJ2-3; 11 bases agree with TRBD1. CDR3 length: 16 residues. The J segment lost 3 bases and the V segment lost 3 bases, leaving 5 bases of the junction unmatched. Germline CDR1 reads ENHRY; CDR2 reads SYGVKD.

This chain uses TRBV18 with TRBJ1-2; D gene unclear. V shed 2 bases and J shed 3 bases, with 10 bases lying between them. CDR1 and CDR2 (germline): KGHSH, LQKENI. This CDR3 has 14 residues. Here the CDR3 DNA reads TGTGCCAGCTCACCAACCGGAGCTGACTATGGCTACACCTTC. Amino acids: CASSPTGADYGYTF.

The chain is built from TRBV6-1 and TRBJ2-3; TRBD2 agrees at 8 bases. CDR1 and CDR2 (germline): MNHNS, SASEGT. This CDR3 is built from 15 residues. Trimming removed 1 base from V and 5 bases from J; junction bases left unmatched: 5. CDR3 amino acids: CASSEVGGGIDTQYF. The CDR3 DNA reads TGTGCCAGCAGTGAAGTCGGGGGGGGCATAGATACGCAGTATTTT.